The clone carrying this T cell receptor beta chain appeared a few times. What it binds is not known. CDR3 length: 15 amino acids. CDR1 and CDR2 (germline): SGHTA, FQGNSA. Germline trimming cut 0 bases from V and 5 bases from J; bases unmatched to any gene: 5. These data are taken from a study of T cell responses to AZD1222 COVID-19 vaccine. Notes on the study in general: White British ancestry dominated among donors, who included more females, and clonal diversity was possibly underestimated. Spike regions recognized by vaccine-associated CD4 TCRs spanned the protein, led by 160-218 and 743-854. Reportedly, nearly half of unique spike TCRs recognized epitopes outside B.1.351/B.1.1.7 mutations. An increase in Spike-specific TCR breadth and depth was observed after two AZD1222 doses.

Using immunoSEQ multiplex PCR, the repertoire was profiled, and TCRdb retains in-frame clones only, with some absent. The repertoire has under 130,000 clones, about nine tenths of them found once; the top ten carry 45%. The sequenced sample was peripheral blood, obtained on day 0 of AZD1222 vaccination. The rearrangement links TRBV7-2 to TRBJ1-2, with 8 bases matching TRBD1. The clonotype comes from an adult in good health. The CDR3 bases are TGTGCCAGCAGCTTAGCCAGGACAGGGCAGTATGGCTACACCTTC. This gives the protein CASSLARTGQYGYTF.